This T cell receptor beta chain was documented in a study of blood T cell repertoires in COVID-19. The overall study: COVID-19 samples, acute and convalescent, were from the United States, Italy and Spain. PBMCs, B-cell-depleted T cells, or T cells provided the cDNA or gDNA that made up the material.

V gave up 7 bases and J gave up 9 bases; unmatched junction bases: 10. The CDR3 contains 15 residues. CDR1 is SGHTA, CDR2 FQGNSA, per germline. As originally analysed: Cell counts per sample came from amplifying reference gene primers. The assay was immunoSEQ multiplex PCR, and TCRdb's table has in-frame clones only and misses some. V, J and clone size are taken as reported in that table, and D and trimming were inferred from the DNA itself. The sample has some 280,000 clones; approximately 89% are singletons. The sequencing input was peripheral blood. This sequence joins TRBV7-2 and TRBJ2-1; 12 bases agree with TRBD1. The receptor comes from an older woman with acute or convalescent COVID-19. The chain's CDR3 is CASNSEGTGGVEQFF. The CDR3 coding sequence is TGTGCCAGCAATTCCGAGGGGACAGGGGGCGTTGAGCAGTTCTTC.